This T cell receptor beta chain is from a study of cytomegalovirus exposure and HLA in healthy donors. The wider study: A previous analysis identified 100 million or so unique TCR beta sequences derived from about 180 million T cells.

A few counts support this clone. The CDR3 extends over 14 amino acids. Trimming removed 3 bases from V and 4 bases from J, with 13 bases in between. CDR1 MGHRA and CDR2 YSYEKL come from the germline V gene. Primers for the PCR totalled 60 Vbeta and 13 Jbeta. Using immunoSEQ multiplex PCR, the repertoire was profiled, and TCRdb retains in-frame clones only, with some absent. The data hold 150,000 or so clones, with approximately 80% observed a single time. Healthy bone marrow donors made up the cohort. The sequence was obtained from a man aged 25-45 years in good health and CMV-seropositive. The specimen sequenced was PBMCs. The V and J genes are TRBV4-1 and TRBJ2-7; weak D call: TRBD2 (5 bases). The chain's CDR3 is CASSQDGNFYEQYF. CDR3 bases: TGCGCCAGCAGCCAGGACGGGAATTTTTACGAGCAGTACTTC.